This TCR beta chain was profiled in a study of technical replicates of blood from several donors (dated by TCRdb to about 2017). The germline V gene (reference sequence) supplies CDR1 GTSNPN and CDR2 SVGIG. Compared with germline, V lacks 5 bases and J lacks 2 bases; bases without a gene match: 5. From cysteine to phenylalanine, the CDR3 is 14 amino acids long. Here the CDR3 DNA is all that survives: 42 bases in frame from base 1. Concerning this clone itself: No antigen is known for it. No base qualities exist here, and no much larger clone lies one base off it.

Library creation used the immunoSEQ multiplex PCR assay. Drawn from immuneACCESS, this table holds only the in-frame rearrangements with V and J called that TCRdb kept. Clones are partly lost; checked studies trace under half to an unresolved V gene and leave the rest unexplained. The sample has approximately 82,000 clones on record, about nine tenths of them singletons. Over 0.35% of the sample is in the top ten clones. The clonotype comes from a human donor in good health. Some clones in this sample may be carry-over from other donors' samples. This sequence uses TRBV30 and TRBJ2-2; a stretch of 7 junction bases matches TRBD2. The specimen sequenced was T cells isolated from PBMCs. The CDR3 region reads CAWARLANTGELFF. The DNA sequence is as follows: TGTGCCTGGGCGAGACTAGCCAACACCGGGGAGCTGTTTTTT.